This T cell receptor (beta chain) comes out of a study of blood T cell repertoires in COVID-19. V was shortened by 3 bases and J by 0 bases, with 12 bases between the two germline ends. Germline loops: CDR1 KGHSH, CDR2 LQKENI. CDR3 length equals 16 residues. Authors' data handling: Quantification of nucleated cells was approximated via reference gene primer amplification. The protocol was immunoSEQ multiplex PCR, while the TCRdb copy is restricted to in-frame clones and leaves out a portion. For V, J and clone size, that table is used; D and trimming come from the DNA. The sample holds 200,000 to 300,000 clones, 84% seen once.

Material for sequencing was peripheral blood. The V call is TRBV18, the J call TRBJ1-5; weak D call: TRBD1 (6 bases). The origin of this receptor is a human donor in a cohort sampled during active COVID-19. CDR3 nucleotide sequence: TGTGCCAGCTCACCGTTGGGGGCGTTTAGCAATCAGCCCCAGCATTTT. Protein product: CASSPLGAFSNQPQHF.